Listed below are T cell receptor beta chains from one sample, sequenced in a study of blood T cell repertoires in COVID-19. The method was immunoSEQ multiplex PCR; TCRdb's version includes in-frame clones alone and lacks a portion of them. Of 250,000 to 350,000 clones detected, about 85% appear once; the ten largest clones hold 0.87%. Specimen: peripheral blood. These receptor sequences come from a human donor with COVID-19, enrolled during active disease. The donor label of this sample is uncertain. Each CDR3 is given with its conserved first and last residue. D genes are given only for firm matches. Only some rows state a clone size, as once, few, many or a class for expanded clones.

cdr3_aa: CATSRGGRGLNTEAFF
cdr3_nt: TGTGCCACCAGCAGAGGGGGGCGGGGGCTGAACACTGAAGCTTTCTTT
clone_size: once
j_call: TRBJ1-1
v_call: TRBV15
d_call: -

cdr3_aa: CASSRGQGRSNTEAFF
cdr3_nt: TGTGCCAGCAGCCGGGGACAGGGCCGGTCGAACACTGAAGCTTTCTTT
clone_size: -
j_call: TRBJ1-1
v_call: TRBV5-6
d_call: TRBD1

cdr3_aa: CASSRAGDNEQFF
cdr3_nt: TGTGCCAGCAGTCGGGCAGGGGACAATGAGCAGTTCTTC
clone_size: -
j_call: TRBJ2-1
v_call: TRBV6-4
d_call: -

cdr3_aa: CASSPRQANHEGTEAFF
cdr3_nt: TGTGCCAGCAGCCCCCGACAGGCGAACCATGAGGGCACTGAAGCTTTCTTT
clone_size: -
j_call: TRBJ1-1
v_call: TRBV11-2
d_call: -

cdr3_aa: CATSQPSFAYEQYF
cdr3_nt: TGTGCCACCAGTCAACCGAGCTTCGCCTACGAGCAGTACTTC
clone_size: -
j_call: TRBJ2-7
v_call: TRBV15
d_call: -

cdr3_aa: CASSSPLRGYYEQYF
cdr3_nt: TGTGCCAGCAGCTCCCCTCTCCGCGGGTACTACGAGCAGTACTTC
clone_size: once
j_call: TRBJ2-7
v_call: TRBV6-5
d_call: -

cdr3_aa: CASSQGFSNSPLHF
cdr3_nt: TGTGCCAGCAGCCAAGGTTTCAGTAATTCACCCCTCCACTTT
clone_size: -
j_call: TRBJ1-6
v_call: TRBV3-1/TRBV3-2
d_call: -

cdr3_aa: CAYTLSDYYSNQPQHF
cdr3_nt: TGTGCCTATACTTTAAGTGACTATTATAGCAATCAGCCCCAGCATTTT
clone_size: -
j_call: TRBJ1-5
v_call: TRBV25-1
d_call: -

cdr3_aa: CASSSMGAVGGDNEQFF
cdr3_nt: TGTGCCAGCAGCTCCATGGGGGCTGTGGGAGGGGACAATGAGCAGTTCTTC
clone_size: -
j_call: TRBJ2-1
v_call: TRBV11-2
d_call: -

cdr3_aa: CASRATSVYSYEQYF
cdr3_nt: TGTGCCAGCAGGGCTACTAGCGTATACTCCTACGAGCAGTACTTC
clone_size: -
j_call: TRBJ2-7
v_call: TRBV2
d_call: TRBD2

cdr3_aa: CASSQISGTSSGGYTF
cdr3_nt: TGTGCCAGCAGCCAGATTTCCGGGACATCTTCCGGTGGCTACACCTTC
clone_size: -
j_call: TRBJ1-2
v_call: TRBV4-2
d_call: -

cdr3_aa: CASSPETGSSGNTIYF
cdr3_nt: TGCGCCAGCAGCCCGGAGACGGGATCCTCTGGAAACACCATATATTTT
clone_size: -
j_call: TRBJ1-3
v_call: TRBV5-1
d_call: -

cdr3_aa: CASSPTPLSGSTDTQYF
cdr3_nt: TGTGCCAGCAGCCCCACCCCCCTTAGCGGAAGCACAGATACGCAGTATTTT
clone_size: few
j_call: TRBJ2-3
v_call: TRBV7-6
d_call: -

cdr3_aa: CASSPGGGYEQYF
cdr3_nt: TGTGCCAGCAGCCCCGGGGGGGGCTACGAGCAGTACTTC
clone_size: -
j_call: TRBJ2-7
v_call: TRBV25-1
d_call: TRBD2

cdr3_aa: CASSQSSQGEQPQHF
cdr3_nt: TGTGCCAGCAGCCAATCAAGTCAGGGTGAACAGCCCCAGCATTTT
clone_size: -
j_call: TRBJ1-5
v_call: TRBV16
d_call: -

cdr3_aa: CAWSPGQATDTQYF
cdr3_nt: TGTGCCTGGAGTCCGGGACAGGCCACAGATACGCAGTATTTT
clone_size: -
j_call: TRBJ2-3
v_call: TRBV30
d_call: TRBD1

cdr3_aa: CASSLDTLAKNIQYF
cdr3_nt: TGTGCCAGCAGCTTAGACACGCTAGCCAAAAACATTCAGTACTTC
clone_size: -
j_call: TRBJ2-4
v_call: TRBV7-3
d_call: -

cdr3_aa: CASSLETYEQYF
cdr3_nt: TGTGCCAGCAGTTTGGAGACCTACGAGCAGTACTTC
clone_size: -
j_call: TRBJ2-7
v_call: TRBV28
d_call: -

cdr3_aa: CSASAASGGLGQYF
cdr3_nt: TGCAGTGCTAGTGCCGCTAGCGGGGGGCTAGGGCAGTACTTC
clone_size: -
j_call: TRBJ2-7
v_call: TRBV20-1
d_call: TRBD2

cdr3_aa: CAISWDRVDTIYF
cdr3_nt: TGTGCCATCAGTTGGGACAGGGTTGACACCATATATTTT
clone_size: -
j_call: TRBJ1-3
v_call: TRBV10-3
d_call: TRBD1

cdr3_aa: CASSFSAGGGNEQFF
cdr3_nt: TGCGCCAGCAGCTTTTCCGCGGGAGGGGGAAATGAGCAGTTCTTC
clone_size: -
j_call: TRBJ2-1
v_call: TRBV5-1
d_call: TRBD2

cdr3_aa: CAISESTGVYGYTF
cdr3_nt: TGTGCCATCAGTGAGTCGACGGGGGTCTATGGCTACACCTTC
clone_size: -
j_call: TRBJ1-2
v_call: TRBV10-3
d_call: -

cdr3_aa: CASSSNPGPLHF
cdr3_nt: TGTGCCAGCAGCTCCAACCCGGGGCCCCTCCACTTT
clone_size: once
j_call: TRBJ1-6
v_call: TRBV7-3
d_call: -

cdr3_aa: CAWSDRDEQFF
cdr3_nt: TGTGCCTGGAGTGACAGGGATGAGCAGTTCTTC
clone_size: -
j_call: TRBJ2-1
v_call: TRBV30
d_call: -

cdr3_aa: CASSGYSGTGERKLFF
cdr3_nt: TGTGCCAGCAGTGGTTATTCCGGGACAGGGGAGCGGAAACTGTTTTTT
clone_size: -
j_call: TRBJ1-4
v_call: TRBV25-1
d_call: TRBD1

cdr3_aa: CASIQNTVDTEAFF
cdr3_nt: TGTGCCAGCATCCAAAATACGGTAGACACTGAAGCTTTCTTT
clone_size: -
j_call: TRBJ1-1
v_call: TRBV7-3
d_call: -

cdr3_aa: CASSPVLAGGHEQFF
cdr3_nt: TGTGCCAGCAGCCCAGTCCTAGCGGGAGGGCACGAGCAGTTCTTC
clone_size: -
j_call: TRBJ2-1
v_call: TRBV14
d_call: TRBD2

cdr3_aa: CASSVGGGTGTYEQYF
cdr3_nt: TGTGCCAGCAGCGTAGGAGGGGGGACAGGGACCTACGAGCAGTACTTC
clone_size: -
j_call: TRBJ2-7
v_call: TRBV9
d_call: TRBD1